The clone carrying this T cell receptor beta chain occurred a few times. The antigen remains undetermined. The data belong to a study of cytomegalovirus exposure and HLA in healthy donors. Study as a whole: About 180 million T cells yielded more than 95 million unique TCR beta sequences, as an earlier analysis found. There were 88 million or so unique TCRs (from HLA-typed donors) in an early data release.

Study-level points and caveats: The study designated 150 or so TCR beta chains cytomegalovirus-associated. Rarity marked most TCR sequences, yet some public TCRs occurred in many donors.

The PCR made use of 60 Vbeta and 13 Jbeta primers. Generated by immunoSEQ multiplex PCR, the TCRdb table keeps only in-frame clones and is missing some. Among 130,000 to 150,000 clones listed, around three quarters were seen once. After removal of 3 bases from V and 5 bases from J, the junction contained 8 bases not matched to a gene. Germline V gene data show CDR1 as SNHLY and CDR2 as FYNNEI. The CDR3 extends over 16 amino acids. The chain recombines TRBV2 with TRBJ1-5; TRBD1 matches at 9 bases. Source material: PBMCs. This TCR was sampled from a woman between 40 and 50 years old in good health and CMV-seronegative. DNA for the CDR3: TGTGCCAGCAGTGAGTTACAGGGGGCGGTATATCAGCCCCAGCATTTT. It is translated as CASSELQGAVYQPQHF.